These T cell receptor beta chains were read from a single sample in a study of blood T cell repertoires in COVID-19. Produced via immunoSEQ multiplex PCR; TCRdb's table is partial and in-frame only. The sample holds about 200,000 clones, over 75% seen once. The specimen sequenced was peripheral blood. The receptors derive from an older person with COVID-19, enrolled during active disease. Each CDR3 is given without its conserved first and last residue.

j_call | v_call | cdr3_aa
TRBJ1-2 | TRBV7-3 | ASSLNRGGYT
TRBJ1-2 | TRBV27 | ASSFRGANYGYT
TRBJ2-3 | TRBV19 | ASSMGQGDTQY
TRBJ2-5 | TRBV5-8 | ASSLVLGRGSYETQY
TRBJ1-5 | TRBV19 | ASTYSPNQPQH
TRBJ2-7 | TRBV9 | ASSVNPLGQNYEQY
TRBJ1-1 | TRBV11-2 | ASSLDSGDGKTEAF
TRBJ2-3 | TRBV2 | ASSGGGRAEY
TRBJ2-5 | TRBV12-2 | ASRSSEGQGAPIGRYTQY
TRBJ2-1 | TRBV11-2 | ASSLGPSGRYNEQF
TRBJ2-5 | TRBV12-3/TRBV12-4 | ASSSATGTQY
TRBJ2-7 | TRBV27 | ASSSSWGRGYEQY
TRBJ2-2 | TRBV5-4 | ASSLARGRTGELF
TRBJ2-6 | TRBV5-1 | ASSVTPRSNVLT
TRBJ2-7 | TRBV5-1 | ASSGAQTYEQY
TRBJ1-5 | TRBV28 | ASMKSGLDNQPQH
TRBJ2-5 | TRBV29-1 | SGGLAGAETQY
TRBJ1-4 | TRBV28 | ASSSTRTGGRVKLF
TRBJ2-2 | TRBV14 | ASSQDRRLGELF
TRBJ1-1 | TRBV12-3/TRBV12-4 | ASTLQPNTEAF
TRBJ1-4 | TRBV27 | ASRTGITANEKLF
TRBJ1-6 | TRBV7-2 | ASSQGRGNSPLH
TRBJ1-4 | TRBV7-9 | ASSQWQGSEKLF
TRBJ2-5 | TRBV7-2 | ASSLRGEETQY
TRBJ2-1 | TRBV2 | ASSARDRGPPKNEQF
TRBJ1-5 | TRBV6-6 | ASIKGVGNQPQH
TRBJ1-3 | TRBV7-8 | ASSPGTVSGNTIC
TRBJ1-2 | TRBV28 | ASLRDSLGVGGYT
TRBJ2-2 | TRBV6-5 | ASSTGDAGELF
TRBJ2-2 | TRBV24-1 | ATDTARQRTGELF
TRBJ2-5 | TRBV19 | ASSPQGGQGPGETQY
TRBJ2-7 | TRBV28 | ASSQPGQGLVGRSEQY
TRBJ2-2 | TRBV15 | ATRLPSGKNTGELF
TRBJ2-3 | TRBV9 | ASSVIRGSTDTQY
TRBJ1-2 | TRBV5-1 | ASSWAPDNYGYT
TRBJ2-5 | TRBV11-2 | ASSLDRRETQY
TRBJ2-7 | TRBV7-9 | ASSPRTSYEQY
TRBJ2-3 | TRBV28 | ASRPPPPETDTQY
TRBJ2-2 | TRBV6-5 | ASNTAAGELF
TRBJ1-2 | TRBV28 | ASSLVGGVGGYT
TRBJ1-2 | TRBV7-8 | ASSRSTGHGYT
TRBJ1-1 | TRBV27 | ASSFGTGLNTEAF
TRBJ2-7 | TRBV6-2/TRBV6-3 | ASSYSGTTGLVRVSPENIV
TRBJ1-5 | TRBV30 | AWSDMRDQPQH
TRBJ1-3 | TRBV23-1 | ANSLGPGNTIY
TRBJ2-7 | TRBV7-9 | ASSLAGTSGTYEQY
TRBJ1-1 | TRBV5-1 | ASSLVAGGSTEAF
TRBJ1-4 | TRBV19 | ASSIGGVSEKLF